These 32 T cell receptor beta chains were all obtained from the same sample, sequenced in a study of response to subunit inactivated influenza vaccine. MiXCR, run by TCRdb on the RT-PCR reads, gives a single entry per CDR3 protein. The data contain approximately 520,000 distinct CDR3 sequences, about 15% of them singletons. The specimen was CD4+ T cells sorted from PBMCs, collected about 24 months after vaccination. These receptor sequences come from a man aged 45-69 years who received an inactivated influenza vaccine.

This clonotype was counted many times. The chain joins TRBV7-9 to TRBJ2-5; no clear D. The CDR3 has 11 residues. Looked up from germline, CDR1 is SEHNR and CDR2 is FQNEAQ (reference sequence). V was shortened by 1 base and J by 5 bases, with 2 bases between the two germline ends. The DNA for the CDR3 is TGTGCCAGCAGCTTAGTTGAGACCCAGTACTTC. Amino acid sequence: CASSLVETQYF.

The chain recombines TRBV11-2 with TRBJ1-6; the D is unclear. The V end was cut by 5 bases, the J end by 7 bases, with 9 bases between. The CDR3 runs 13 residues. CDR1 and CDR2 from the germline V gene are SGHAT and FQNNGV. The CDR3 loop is CASSRSKNSPLHF. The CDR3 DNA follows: TGTGCCAGCAGCCGAAGCAAGAATTCACCCCTCCACTTT.

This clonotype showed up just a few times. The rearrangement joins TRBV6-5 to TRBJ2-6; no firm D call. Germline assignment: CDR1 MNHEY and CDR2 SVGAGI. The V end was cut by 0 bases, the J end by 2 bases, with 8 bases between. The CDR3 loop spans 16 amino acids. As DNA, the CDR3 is TGTGCCAGCAGTTACTCCTTGGGCCCTGGGGCCAACGTCCTGACTTTC. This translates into CASSYSLGPGANVLTF.

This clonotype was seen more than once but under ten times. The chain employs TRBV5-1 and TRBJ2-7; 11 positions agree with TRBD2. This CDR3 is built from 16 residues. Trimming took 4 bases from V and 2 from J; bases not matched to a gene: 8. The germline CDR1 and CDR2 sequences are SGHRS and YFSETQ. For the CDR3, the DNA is TGCGCCAGCAGCCTATACCGACTAGCGGGAACCTACGAGCAGTACTTC. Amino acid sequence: CASSLYRLAGTYEQYF.

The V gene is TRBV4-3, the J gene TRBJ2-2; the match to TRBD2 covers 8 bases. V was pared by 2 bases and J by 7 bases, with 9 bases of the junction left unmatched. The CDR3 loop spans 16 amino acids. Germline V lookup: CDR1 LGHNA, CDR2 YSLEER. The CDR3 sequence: CASSQLAGGLLGELFF. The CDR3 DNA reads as TGCGCCAGCAGCCAACTTGCGGGAGGACTTCTCGGGGAGCTGTTTTTT.

The CDR3 here is CASKTTSGDYEQYF. The CDR3 nucleotides are TGCGCCAGCAAAACCACATCAGGGGATTACGAGCAGTACTTC. The chain couples TRBV5-1 to TRBJ2-7; D is perhaps TRBD1 (6 bases). The germline V and J ends were trimmed by 6 bases and 4 bases, with 17 bases remaining between them. The CDR3 loop spans 14 amino acids. Germline assignment: CDR1 SGHRS and CDR2 YFSETQ.

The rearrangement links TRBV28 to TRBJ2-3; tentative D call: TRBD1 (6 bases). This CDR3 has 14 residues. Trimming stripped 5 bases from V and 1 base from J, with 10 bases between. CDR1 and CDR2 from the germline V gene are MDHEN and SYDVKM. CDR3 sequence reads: CASSLPGGTDTQYF. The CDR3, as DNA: TGTGCCAGCAGTCTCCCAGGGGGCACAGATACGCAGTATTTT.

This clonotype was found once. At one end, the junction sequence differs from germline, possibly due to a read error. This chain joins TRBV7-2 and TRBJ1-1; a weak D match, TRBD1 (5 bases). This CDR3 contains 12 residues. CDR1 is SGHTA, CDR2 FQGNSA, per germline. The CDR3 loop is CASSLGHTEAYF. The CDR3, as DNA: TGTGCCAGCAGCTTGGGGCACACTGAAGCTTACTTT.

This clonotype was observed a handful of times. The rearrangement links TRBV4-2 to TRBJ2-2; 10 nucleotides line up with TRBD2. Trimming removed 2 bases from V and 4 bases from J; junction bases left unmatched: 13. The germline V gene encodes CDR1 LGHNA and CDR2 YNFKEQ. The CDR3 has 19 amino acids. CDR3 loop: CASSQYKRGGGGGTGELFF. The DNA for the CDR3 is TGTGCCAGCAGCCAATATAAGCGGGGGGGAGGTGGTGGCACCGGGGAGCTGTTTTTT.

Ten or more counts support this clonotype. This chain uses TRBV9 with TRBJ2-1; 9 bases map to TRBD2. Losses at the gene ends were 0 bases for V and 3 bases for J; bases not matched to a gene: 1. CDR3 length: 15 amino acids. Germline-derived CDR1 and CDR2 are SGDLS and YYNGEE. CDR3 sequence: CASSVGAGGYNEQFF. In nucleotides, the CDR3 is TGTGCCAGCAGCGTAGGAGCGGGAGGCTACAATGAGCAGTTCTTC.

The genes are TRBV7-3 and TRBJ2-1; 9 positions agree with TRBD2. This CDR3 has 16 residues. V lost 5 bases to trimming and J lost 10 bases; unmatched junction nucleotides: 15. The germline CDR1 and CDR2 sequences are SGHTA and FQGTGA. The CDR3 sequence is CASSQRPGLANEEQFF. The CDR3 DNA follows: TGTGCCAGCAGCCAAAGACCGGGACTAGCTAATGAAGAGCAGTTCTTC.

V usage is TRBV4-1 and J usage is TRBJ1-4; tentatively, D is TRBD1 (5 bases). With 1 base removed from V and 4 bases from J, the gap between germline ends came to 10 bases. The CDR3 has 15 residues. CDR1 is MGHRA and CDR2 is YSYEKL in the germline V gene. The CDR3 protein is CASSQGQTLNEKLFF. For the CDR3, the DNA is TGCGCCAGCAGCCAAGGACAGACTCTTAATGAAAAACTGTTTTTT.

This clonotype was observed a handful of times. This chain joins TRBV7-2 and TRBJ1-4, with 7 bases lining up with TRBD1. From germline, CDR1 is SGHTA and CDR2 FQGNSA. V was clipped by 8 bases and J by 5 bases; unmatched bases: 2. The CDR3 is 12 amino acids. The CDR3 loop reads CASGTVNEKLFF. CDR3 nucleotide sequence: TGTGCCAGCGGGACAGTAAATGAAAAACTGTTTTTT.

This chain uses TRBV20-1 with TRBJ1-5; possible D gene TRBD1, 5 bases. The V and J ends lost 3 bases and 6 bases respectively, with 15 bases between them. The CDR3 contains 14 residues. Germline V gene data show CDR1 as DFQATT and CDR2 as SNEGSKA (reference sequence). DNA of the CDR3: TGCAGTGCTAGGTTTGGGGGTCCAGGTCAGCCCCAGCATTTT. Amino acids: CSARFGGPGQPQHF.

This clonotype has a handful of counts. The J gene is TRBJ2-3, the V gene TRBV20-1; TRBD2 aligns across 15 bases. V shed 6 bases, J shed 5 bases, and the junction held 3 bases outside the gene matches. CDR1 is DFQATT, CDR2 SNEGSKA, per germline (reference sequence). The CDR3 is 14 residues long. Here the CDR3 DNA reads TGCAGTGCATGGACTAGCGGGGGGGGAGATACGCAGTATTTT. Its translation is CSAWTSGGGDTQYF.

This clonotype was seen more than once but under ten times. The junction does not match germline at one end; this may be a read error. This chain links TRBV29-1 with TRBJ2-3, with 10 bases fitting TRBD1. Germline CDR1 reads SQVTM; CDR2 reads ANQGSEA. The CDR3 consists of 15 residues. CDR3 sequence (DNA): TGCAGCGTTCTCAGACGGGACAGGGGCACGGATACGCAGTATTTT. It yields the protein CSVLRRDRGTDTQYF.

The CDR3 DNA reads TGCGCCAGCCACCGGACAGGGAACACCGGGGAGCTGTTTTTT. Protein: CASHRTGNTGELFF. The chain joins TRBV5-1 to TRBJ2-2; 7 positions agree with TRBD1. V lost 7 bases and J lost 1; bases outside the gene matches: 4. CDR1 and CDR2 (germline): SGHRS, YFSETQ. The CDR3 spans 14 residues.

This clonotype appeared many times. The DNA of the CDR3 is TGCAGTGCTAGAGTAGCAGATACGCAGTATTTT. Encoded protein: CSARVADTQYF. The chain couples TRBV20-1 to TRBJ2-3, with D hard to call. Trimming shortened V by 1 base and J by 4 bases, and 3 bases separated the two germline ends. Germline values: CDR1 DFQATT, CDR2 SNEGSKA (reference sequence). CDR3 length: 11 amino acids.

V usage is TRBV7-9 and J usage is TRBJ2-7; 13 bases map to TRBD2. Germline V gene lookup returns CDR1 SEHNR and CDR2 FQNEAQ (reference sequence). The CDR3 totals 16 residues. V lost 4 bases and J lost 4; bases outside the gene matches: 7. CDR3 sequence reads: CASSSWTSGRGYEQYF. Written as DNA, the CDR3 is TGTGCCAGCAGCTCCTGGACTAGCGGGAGAGGTTACGAGCAGTACTTC.

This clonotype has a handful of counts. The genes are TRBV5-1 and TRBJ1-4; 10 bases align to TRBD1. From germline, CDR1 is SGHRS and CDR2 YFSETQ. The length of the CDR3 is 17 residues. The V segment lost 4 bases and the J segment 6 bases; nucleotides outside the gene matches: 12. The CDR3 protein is CASSRDRGYKTDEKLFF. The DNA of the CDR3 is TGCGCCAGCAGCCGGGACAGGGGATATAAAACAGATGAAAAACTGTTTTTT.

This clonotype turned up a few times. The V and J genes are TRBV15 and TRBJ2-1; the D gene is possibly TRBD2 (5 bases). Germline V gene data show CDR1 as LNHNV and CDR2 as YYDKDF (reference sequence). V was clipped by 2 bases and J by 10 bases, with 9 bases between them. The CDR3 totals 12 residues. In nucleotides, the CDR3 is TGTGCCACCAGCAGATCCTTAGCGGAGCAGTTCTTC. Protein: CATSRSLAEQFF.

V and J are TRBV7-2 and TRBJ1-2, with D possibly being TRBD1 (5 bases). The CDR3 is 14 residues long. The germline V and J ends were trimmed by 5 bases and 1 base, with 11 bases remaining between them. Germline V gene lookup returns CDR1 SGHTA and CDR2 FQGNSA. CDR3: CASSEQQGNYGYTF. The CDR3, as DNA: TGTGCCAGCAGCGAACAGCAGGGTAACTATGGCTACACCTTC.

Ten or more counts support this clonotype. CDR3 nucleotides: TGCGCCAGCAGCGCCGGACAGTATAAAGAGACCCAGTACTTC. Residues: CASSAGQYKETQYF. The chain has TRBV5-1 and TRBJ2-5, with D perhaps matching TRBD1 (6 bases). This CDR3 contains 14 residues. Trimming removed 4 bases from V and 3 bases from J, with 13 bases in between. Germline V gives CDR1 SGHRS, CDR2 YFSETQ.

CDR3 DNA sequence: TGTGCCAGCAGCTTAGCTTGGCGGGGGCCCAGAGGATTCTACAATGAGCAGTTCTTC. As protein: CASSLAWRGPRGFYNEQFF. The V and J genes are TRBV11-1 and TRBJ2-1, with D tentatively TRBD2 (7 bases). V lost 0 bases to trimming and J lost 3 bases, with 21 bases between them. Looked up from germline, CDR1 is SGHAT and CDR2 is FQDESV (reference sequence). This CDR3 comprises 19 residues.

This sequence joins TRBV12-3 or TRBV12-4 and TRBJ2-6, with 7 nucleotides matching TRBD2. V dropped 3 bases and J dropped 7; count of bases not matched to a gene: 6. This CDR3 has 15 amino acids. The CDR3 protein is CASSFAPGGANVLTF. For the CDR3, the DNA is TGTGCCAGCAGTTTTGCTCCGGGAGGAGCCAACGTCCTGACTTTC.

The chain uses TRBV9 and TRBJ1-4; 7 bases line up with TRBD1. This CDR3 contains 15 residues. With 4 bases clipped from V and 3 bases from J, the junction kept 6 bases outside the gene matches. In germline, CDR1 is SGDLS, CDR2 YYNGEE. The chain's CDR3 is CASSPGGLSNEKLFF. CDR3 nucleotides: TGTGCCAGCAGCCCAGGGGGGTTATCTAATGAAAAACTGTTTTTT.

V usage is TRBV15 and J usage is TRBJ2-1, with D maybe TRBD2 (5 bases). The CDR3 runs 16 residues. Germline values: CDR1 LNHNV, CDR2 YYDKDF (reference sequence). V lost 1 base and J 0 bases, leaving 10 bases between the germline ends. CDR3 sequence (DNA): TGTGCCACCAGCAGAGCCCAGCGGAGCTCCTACAATGAGCAGTTCTTC. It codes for CATSRAQRSSYNEQFF.

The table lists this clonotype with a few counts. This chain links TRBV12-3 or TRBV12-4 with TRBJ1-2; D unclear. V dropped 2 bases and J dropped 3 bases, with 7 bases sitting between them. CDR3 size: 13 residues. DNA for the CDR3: TGTGCCAGCAGTTTACGGGGTGACTATGGCTACACCTTC. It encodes CASSLRGDYGYTF.

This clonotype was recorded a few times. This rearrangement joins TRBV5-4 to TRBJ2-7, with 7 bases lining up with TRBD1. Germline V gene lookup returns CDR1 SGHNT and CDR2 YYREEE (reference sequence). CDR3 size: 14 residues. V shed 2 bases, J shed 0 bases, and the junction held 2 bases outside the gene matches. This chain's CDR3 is CASSLRDSSYEQYF. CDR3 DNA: TGTGCCAGCAGCTTACGGGACAGCTCCTACGAGCAGTACTTC.

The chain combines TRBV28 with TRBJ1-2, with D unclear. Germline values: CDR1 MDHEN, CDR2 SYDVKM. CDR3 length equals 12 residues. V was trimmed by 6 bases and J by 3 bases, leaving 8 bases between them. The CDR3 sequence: CASRLKDYGYTF. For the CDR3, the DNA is TGTGCCAGCAGGTTGAAGGACTATGGCTACACCTTC.

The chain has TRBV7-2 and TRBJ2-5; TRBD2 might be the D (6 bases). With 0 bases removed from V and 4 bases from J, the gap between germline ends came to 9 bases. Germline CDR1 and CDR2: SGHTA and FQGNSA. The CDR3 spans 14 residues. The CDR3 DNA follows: TGTGCCAGCAGCTTAGCGGGACTGAGAGAGACCCAGTACTTC. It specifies CASSLAGLRETQYF.

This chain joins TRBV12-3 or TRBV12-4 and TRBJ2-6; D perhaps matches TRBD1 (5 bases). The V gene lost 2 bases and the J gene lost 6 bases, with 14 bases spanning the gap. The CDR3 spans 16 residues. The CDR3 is CASSLQGTLAANVLTF. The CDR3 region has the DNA TGTGCCAGCAGTTTACAGGGAACTCTGGCGGCCAACGTCCTGACTTTC.